This entry lists 13 T cell receptor beta chains sequenced from one sample in a study of cytomegalovirus exposure and HLA in healthy donors. The PCR was carried out with 60 Vbeta primers and 13 Jbeta primers. Profiling relied on immunoSEQ multiplex PCR, and the TCRdb table lists in-frame clones only, not all of them. The sample lists 130,000 to 150,000 clones, roughly 75% occurring once. Sequenced: PBMCs. The receptors were gathered from a man in his thirties or forties in good health and CMV-seronegative.

This chain uses TRBV4-1 with TRBJ1-4, with TRBD1 matching over 8 bases. V was pared by 0 bases and J by 8 bases, with 23 bases of the junction left unmatched. This CDR3 is built from 21 residues. Germline assignment: CDR1 MGHRA and CDR2 YSYEKL. The CDR3 nucleotides are TGCGCCAGCAGCCAAGAGCTACACGCAAGAACAAACAGGGGGTTGCGGGAAAAACTGTTTTTT. Protein product: CASSQELHARTNRGLREKLFF.

To note about this clone: At the DNA level, this CDR3 is encoded by other sequences in the same sample as well. The CDR3 region has the DNA TGTGCCAGCAGGGAGAGACAGGGGAGAGGGGCTTTCTTT. Translation: CASRERQGRGAFF. The rearrangement joins TRBV25-1 to TRBJ1-1, with TRBD1 matching over 8 bases. Germline values: CDR1 MGHDK, CDR2 SYGVNS. The CDR3 consists of 13 residues. Trimming at V came to 6 bases and at J to 11 bases, leaving 11 bases not matched to a gene.

The chain combines TRBV6-6 with TRBJ1-2, with D perhaps matching TRBD1 (5 bases). Germline values: CDR1 MNHNY, CDR2 SVGAGI (reference sequence). The V end was cut by 7 bases, the J end by 6 bases, with 21 bases between. CDR3 length: 15 residues. Here the CDR3 DNA reads TGTGCCAGCACTAGTCCACAGGCGGGAGAGAATGGCTACACCTTC. Translating it yields CASTSPQAGENGYTF.

This clone has just a few counts. V and J are TRBV4-1 and TRBJ2-5, with D possibly being TRBD1 (6 bases). Germline assignment: CDR1 MGHRA and CDR2 YSYEKL. The CDR3 spans 16 residues. Trimming took off 3 bases at V and 1 base at J, with 15 bases between the two ends. CDR3 DNA sequence: TGCGCCAGCAGCCATGATGCAACAGGGCTCCAAGAGACCCAGTACTTC. It is translated as CASSHDATGLQETQYF.

The chain joins TRBV10-3 to TRBJ2-7; TRBD1 matches at 12 bases. Germline values: CDR1 ENHRY, CDR2 SYGVKD. This CDR3 is 17 amino acids long. V lost 2 bases and J lost 6; bases outside the gene matches: 11. The chain's CDR3 is CAISEKVDGTGGSEQYF. The CDR3 nucleotides are TGTGCCATCAGTGAGAAAGTAGACGGGACAGGGGGCTCCGAGCAGTACTTC.

The chain uses TRBV6-1 and TRBJ2-1; D is perhaps TRBD1 (6 bases). Germline V lookup: CDR1 MNHNS, CDR2 SASEGT. Trimming pared 7 bases from V and 5 bases from J, leaving 15 bases between. The CDR3 contains 14 residues. CDR3 DNA sequence: TGTGCCAGCACCCCCAGGGGTAAAAACAATGAGCAGTTCTTC. Protein: CASTPRGKNNEQFF.

The rearrangement joins TRBV6-1 to TRBJ1-2; the match to TRBD1 covers 11 bases. This CDR3 spans 15 amino acids. Trimming took 10 bases from V and 4 from J; bases not matched to a gene: 11. Germline V gene data show CDR1 as MNHNS and CDR2 as SASEGT. CDR3 in amino acids: CATPRGQGVIYGYTF. For the CDR3, the DNA is TGTGCCACCCCCCGGGGACAGGGGGTGATCTATGGCTACACCTTC.

The rearrangement links TRBV2 to TRBJ2-2; a possible D gene is TRBD2 (6 bases). The CDR3 has 15 amino acids. Germline values: CDR1 SNHLY, CDR2 FYNNEI. Trimming shortened V by 7 bases and J by 4 bases, and 16 bases separated the two germline ends. CDR3 sequence: CASKMGTLSTGELFF. The CDR3 DNA is TGTGCCAGCAAAATGGGGACTCTAAGCACCGGGGAGCTGTTTTTT.

The chain joins TRBV6-6 to TRBJ1-1, with D possibly TRBD1 on 5 matching bases. V dropped 4 bases and J dropped 5 bases, with 14 bases sitting between them. The CDR3 contains 14 residues. Germline CDR1 MNHNY, CDR2 SVGAGI (reference sequence). CDR3 DNA sequence: TGTGCCAGCAGTTCCACCGCGGGGGGGACTGAAGCTTTCTTT. This gives the protein CASSSTAGGTEAFF.

This chain links TRBV6-5 with TRBJ2-3; tentatively, D is TRBD2 (6 bases). V gave up 6 bases and J gave up 6 bases, with 19 bases separating them. The length of the CDR3 is 15 residues. Germline V gene data show CDR1 as MNHEY and CDR2 as SVGAGI. CDR3 in DNA: TGTGCCAGCAGGGGGGGAGATACGATCTCGGATACGCAGTATTTT. Translated, it gives CASRGGDTISDTQYF.

V is TRBV6-1 and J is TRBJ2-7; TRBD1 aligns across 10 bases. Trimming at V came to 9 bases and at J to 3 bases, leaving 5 bases not matched to a gene. CDR3 size: 13 residues. Germline CDR1 reads MNHNS; CDR2 reads SASEGT. The CDR3 DNA follows: TGTGCCAGTACCCGGGACAGGGGCTACGAGCAGTACTTC. Translation: CASTRDRGYEQYF.

The chain couples TRBV6-5 to TRBJ1-4; a possible D gene is TRBD1 (6 bases). The CDR3 has 14 residues. CDR1 is MNHEY, CDR2 SVGAGI, per germline. The V and J ends lost 6 bases and 8 bases respectively, with 16 bases between them. The CDR3 nucleotides are TGTGCCAGCAGCCTACAGGGAATCGGAGAAAAACTGTTTTTT. Translated: CASSLQGIGEKLFF.

V is TRBV5-1 and J is TRBJ2-3, with D maybe TRBD2 (5 bases). Germline assignment: CDR1 SGHRS and CDR2 YFSETQ. The CDR3 is made up of 15 amino acids. V was clipped by 1 base and J by 1 base, with 10 bases between them. CDR3 protein: CASSLTGEGTDTQYF. CDR3 coding DNA: TGCGCCAGCAGCTTGACCGGGGAAGGCACAGATACGCAGTATTTT. The full variable domain, with the rest looked up from reference TRBV5-1 and TRBJ2-3, is KAGVTQTPRYLIKTRGQQVTLSCSPISGHRSVSWYQQTPGQGLQFLFEYFSETQRNKGNFPGRFSGRQFSNSRSEMNVSTLELGDSALYLCASSLTGEGTDTQYFGPGTRLTVL.